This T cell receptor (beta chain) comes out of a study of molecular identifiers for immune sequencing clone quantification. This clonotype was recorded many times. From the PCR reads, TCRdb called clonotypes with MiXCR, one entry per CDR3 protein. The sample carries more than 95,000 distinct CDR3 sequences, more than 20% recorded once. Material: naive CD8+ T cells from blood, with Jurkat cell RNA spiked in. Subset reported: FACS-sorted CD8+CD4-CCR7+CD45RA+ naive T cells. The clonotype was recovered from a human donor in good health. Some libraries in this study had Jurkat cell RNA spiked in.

CDR3 protein: CASSARSGGAPDEQFF. CDR3 DNA: TGTGCCAGCAGCGCCCGTAGCGGGGGGGCCCCCGATGAGCAGTTCTTC. V usage is TRBV11-3 and J usage is TRBJ2-1; 11 nucleotides line up with TRBD2. The V gene's germline CDR1 is SGHNT and CDR2 YENEEA. The length of the CDR3 is 16 residues. The V gene end was trimmed by 5 bases and the J gene end by 8 bases; junction bases not matched to a gene: 11. Combining the CDR3 with reference TRBV11-3 and TRBJ2-1 gives the whole variable domain EAGVVQSPRYKIIEKKQPVAFWCNPISGHNTLYWYLQNLGQGPELLIRYENEEAVDDSQLPKDRFSAERLKGVDSTLKIQPAELGDSAVYLCASSARSGGAPDEQFFGPGTRLTVL.